The sample holds many counts of the clone carrying this TCR beta chain. Separate cDNA molecules each had unique molecular identifiers attached to them. TCRdb re-called the 5' RACE reads with MiXCR, one entry per CDR3 protein. The sample lists some 59,000 distinct CDR3 sequences, roughly 8.7% occurring once. The sample is drawn from a study of early T cells in non-severe SARS-CoV-2 infection. Study information: Sequencing of unsorted whole blood was done on bulk RNA, leaving chains unpaired.

Germline CDR1 is SEHNR and CDR2 is FQNEAQ (reference sequence). CDR3 length equals 12 residues. Trimming shortened V by 5 bases and J by 5 bases, and 8 bases separated the two germline ends. The genes are TRBV7-9 and TRBJ2-3, with D uncertain. This clonotype was obtained from an adult who was a healthcare worker with PCR-confirmed SARS-CoV-2 infection or an uninfected control (not recorded which). The specimen was whole blood, collected at baseline. The CDR3 DNA reads TGTGCCAGCAGCCAAATGGGAGATACGCAGTATTTT. As protein: CASSQMGDTQYF.